The 17 T cell receptor beta chains below come from one sample, sequenced in a study of glioma-infiltrating T cells. TCR alpha and beta CDR3 regions were amplified from RNA using iRepertoire nested multiplex PCR. TCRdb redid the calling of the multiplex PCR reads with MiXCR, one entry per CDR3 protein. The sample contains some 150,000 distinct CDR3 sequences, about 39% of which appear only once. The material sequenced was glioma tissue, nonneoplastic brain tissue, or PBMCs (not recorded which). All receptors derive from a human donor with low-grade glioma or glioblastoma, undergoing nonglioma brain surgery, or in good health (not recorded which).

Here the CDR3 DNA reads TGTGCCAGCGGGCCGGTCGTAGATACGCAGTATTTT. The encoded protein is CASGPVVDTQYF. The chain has TRBV6-1 and TRBJ2-3; D is uncertain. The CDR3 sequence is 12 residues long. Germline CDR1 MNHNS, CDR2 SASEGT. V lost 8 bases and J 5 bases, leaving 11 bases between the germline ends.

The chain has TRBV6-1 and TRBJ2-7; a weak D match, TRBD1 (6 bases). Germline-derived CDR1 and CDR2 are MNHNS and SASEGT. The CDR3 loop spans 16 amino acids. The germline V and J ends were trimmed by 5 bases and 3 bases, with 20 bases remaining between them. This chain's CDR3 is CASSPDPTGRYYEQYF. The CDR3 nucleotides read TGTGCCAGCAGTCCAGATCCTACAGGGAGATACTACGAGCAGTACTTC.

In this sample, this clonotype turned up a few times. V and J are TRBV20-1 and TRBJ1-3; no definite D call. Germline loops: CDR1 DFQATT, CDR2 SNEGSKA (reference sequence). The V end lost 3 bases, the J end lost 0 bases, and 15 bases lay between the germline ends. The CDR3 extends over 16 amino acids. As DNA, the CDR3 is TGCAGTGCTAGTCGATCAACTGGAAACTCTGGAAACACCATATATTTT. Translating it yields CSASRSTGNSGNTIYF.

This clonotype appeared a single time. The chain has TRBV7-2 and TRBJ2-3; 7 bases align to TRBD2. V gave up 0 bases and J gave up 2 bases; unmatched junction bases: 5. Looked up from germline, CDR1 is SGHTA and CDR2 is FQGNSA. CDR3 length: 16 residues. The CDR3 DNA reads TGTGCCAGCAGCTTAGCAGCTAGCGGTATCACAGATACGCAGTATTTT. Its protein product is CASSLAASGITDTQYF. Based on the CDR3 plus reference TRBV7-2 and TRBJ2-3, the full variable domain is GAGVSQSPSNKVTEKGKDVELRCDPISGHTALYWYRQSLGQGLEFLIYFQGNSAPDKSGLPSDRFSAERTGGSVSTLTIQRTQQEDSAVYLCASSLAASGITDTQYFGPGTRLTVL.

The chain couples TRBV2 to TRBJ2-3; TRBD2 matches 9 bases. This CDR3 comprises 19 residues. Germline CDR1 reads SNHLY; CDR2 reads FYNNEI. V lost 5 bases to trimming and J lost 0 bases; unmatched junction nucleotides: 15. The CDR3 region is CASSFASGITEASTDTQYF. The CDR3 nucleotides are TGTGCCAGCAGTTTCGCTAGCGGGATCACGGAAGCTAGCACAGATACGCAGTATTTT.

Worth noting for this clonotype: Because it lacks the conserved phenylalanine or tryptophan at the end, this CDR3 is likely a read error. The CDR3: CSARDRDRWPQETQYL. In DNA form, the CDR3 reads TGCAGTGCTAGAGACCGGGACAGGTGGCCACAAGAGACCCAGTACCTC. The J gene is TRBJ2-5, the V gene TRBV20-1; 8 bases agree with TRBD1. The CDR3 covers 16 residues. Losses at the gene ends were 0 bases for V and 2 bases for J; bases not matched to a gene: 8. The V gene's germline CDR1 is DFQATT and CDR2 SNEGSKA (reference sequence).

This clonotype turned up a few times. The rearrangement links TRBV20-1 to TRBJ1-2; 9 bases agree with TRBD1. V lost 6 bases to trimming and J lost 7 bases; unmatched junction nucleotides: 9. Per germline, CDR1 DFQATT and CDR2 SNEGSKA (reference sequence). The CDR3 has 13 residues. This CDR3 is CSAQLQGARGYTF. The CDR3 nucleotides read TGCAGTGCCCAGCTACAGGGGGCTCGTGGCTACACCTTC.

V usage is TRBV25-1 and J usage is TRBJ1-1; D call uncertain. Trimming took 1 base from V and 6 from J, leaving 15 bases between them. CDR3 length equals 15 residues. From germline, CDR1 is MGHDK and CDR2 SYGVNS. The CDR3 sequence is CASSESSIGTAEAFF. The CDR3 DNA sequence: TGTGCCAGCAGTGAATCTTCAATTGGCACTGCTGAAGCTTTCTTT. Full variable domain (remainder filled in from reference TRBV25-1 and TRBJ1-1): EADIYQTPRYLVIGTGKKITLECSQTMGHDKMYWYQQDPGMELHLIHYSYGVNSTEKGDLSSESTVSRIRTEHFPLTLESARPSHTSQYLCASSESSIGTAEAFFGQGTRLTVV.

This chain links TRBV12-3 or TRBV12-4 with TRBJ2-7, with 11 bases lining up with TRBD1. This CDR3 is built from 18 residues. Losses at the gene ends were 3 bases for V and 6 bases for J; bases not matched to a gene: 16. The chain's CDR3 is CASSFKLLSRTGGGEQYF. DNA for the CDR3: TGTGCCAGCAGTTTCAAACTTTTGAGCCGGACAGGGGGCGGCGAGCAGTACTTC.

V is TRBV6-5 and J is TRBJ1-5; tentative D call: TRBD1 (5 bases). The CDR3 totals 16 residues. V was trimmed by 2 bases and J by 0 bases, leaving 11 bases between them. Germline CDR1 and CDR2: MNHEY and SVGAGI. This CDR3 reads CASSYMTAYSNQPQHF. The CDR3 DNA reads as TGTGCCAGCAGTTACATGACAGCCTATAGCAATCAGCCCCAGCATTTT.

The chain has TRBV6-5 and TRBJ2-7; D is uncertain. Trimming pared 0 bases from V and 5 bases from J, leaving 17 bases between. This CDR3 is built from 16 residues. Germline V gene lookup returns CDR1 MNHEY and CDR2 SVGAGI. CDR3 residues: CASSYSGPTVAHEQYF. Written as DNA, the CDR3 is TGTGCCAGCAGTTACTCCGGTCCGACTGTAGCCCACGAGCAGTACTTC.

The rearrangement links TRBV19 to TRBJ2-3, with 7 bases aligning to TRBD2. Trimming at V came to 3 bases and at J to 2 bases, leaving 5 bases not matched to a gene. Germline lookup yields CDR1 LNHDA and CDR2 SQIVND (reference sequence). This CDR3 is built from 15 residues. The CDR3 protein is CASSIQAGNTDTQYF. DNA for the CDR3: TGTGCCAGTAGTATTCAAGCGGGAAACACAGATACGCAGTATTTT.

This clonotype was seen repeatedly, ten times or more. This rearrangement joins TRBV18 to TRBJ2-3, with D possibly matching TRBD1 (6 bases). Trimming took 5 bases from V and 4 from J, leaving 10 bases between them. The CDR3 has 13 amino acids. From germline, CDR1 is KGHSH and CDR2 LQKENI. DNA for the CDR3: TGTGCCAGCTCAGGCTACAGGGCAGATACGCAGTATTTT. Translating gives CASSGYRADTQYF. Full variable domain (missing parts from reference TRBV18 and TRBJ2-3): NAGVMQNPRHLVRRRGQEARLRCSPMKGHSHVYWYRQLPEEGLKFMVYLQKENIIDESGMPKERFSAEFPKEGPSILRIQQVVRGDSAAYFCASSGYRADTQYFGPGTRLTVL.

This clonotype appeared many times. The V gene is TRBV20-1, the J gene TRBJ2-1; TRBD2 aligns across 7 bases. With 3 bases clipped from V and 7 bases from J, the junction kept 0 bases outside the gene matches. CDR1 DFQATT and CDR2 SNEGSKA come from the germline V gene (reference sequence). This CDR3 comprises 11 residues. CDR3 protein: CSASGRNEQFF. The DNA of the CDR3 is TGCAGTGCTAGCGGGAGGAATGAGCAGTTCTTC.

The V and J genes are TRBV9 and TRBJ1-3; D is uncertain. The CDR3 consists of 14 residues. From germline, CDR1 is SGDLS and CDR2 YYNGEE. V lost 2 bases to trimming and J lost 4 bases, with 10 bases between them. The CDR3 coding sequence is TGTGCCAGCAGCGTTGGGCAATCGGGAAACACCATATATTTT. This translates into CASSVGQSGNTIYF.

The V call is TRBV28, the J call TRBJ2-7, with 8 nucleotides matching TRBD1. Germline CDR1 MDHEN, CDR2 SYDVKM. J lost 7 bases, V lost 1 base, and 9 bases had no gene match. This CDR3 comprises 15 residues. The CDR3 spells CASSLYLQGAYEQYF. CDR3 nucleotides: TGTGCCAGCAGTTTATATTTGCAGGGGGCATATGAGCAGTACTTC.

A few counts support this clonotype. The chain combines TRBV12-3 or TRBV12-4 with TRBJ2-1; TRBD2 matches at 7 bases. V gave up 1 base and J gave up 4 bases; unmatched junction bases: 4. This CDR3 is 15 amino acids long. The chain's CDR3 is CASSLGSSGYNEQFF. Written as DNA, the CDR3 is TGTGCCAGCAGTTTAGGTTCTAGCGGTTACAATGAGCAGTTCTTC.